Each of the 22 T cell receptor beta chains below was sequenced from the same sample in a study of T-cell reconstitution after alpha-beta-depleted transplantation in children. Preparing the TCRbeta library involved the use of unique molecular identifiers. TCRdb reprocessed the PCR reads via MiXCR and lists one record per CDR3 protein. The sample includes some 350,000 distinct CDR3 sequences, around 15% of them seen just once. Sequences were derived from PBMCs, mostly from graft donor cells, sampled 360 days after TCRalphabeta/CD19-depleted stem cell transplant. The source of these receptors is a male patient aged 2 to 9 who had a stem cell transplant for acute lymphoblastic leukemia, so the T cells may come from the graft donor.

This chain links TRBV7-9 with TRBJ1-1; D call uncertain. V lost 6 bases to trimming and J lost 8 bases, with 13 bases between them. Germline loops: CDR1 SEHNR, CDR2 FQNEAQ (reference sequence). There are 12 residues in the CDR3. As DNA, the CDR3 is TGTGCCAGCAGACCCAGCAGGCGGGAAGCTTTCTTT. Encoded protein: CASRPSRREAFF.

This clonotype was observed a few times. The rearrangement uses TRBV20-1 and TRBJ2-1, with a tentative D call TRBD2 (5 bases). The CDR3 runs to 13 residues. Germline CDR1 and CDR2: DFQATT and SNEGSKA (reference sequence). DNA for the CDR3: TGCAGCTGCCGGAGGACTTCGTGGAATGAGCAGTTCTTC. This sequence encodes CSCRRTSWNEQFF.

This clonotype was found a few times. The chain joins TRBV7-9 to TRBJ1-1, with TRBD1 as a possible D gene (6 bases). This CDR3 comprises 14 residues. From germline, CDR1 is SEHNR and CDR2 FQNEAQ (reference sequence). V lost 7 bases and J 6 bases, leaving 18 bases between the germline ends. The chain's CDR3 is CASTLLGARAEAFF. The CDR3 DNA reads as TGTGCCAGCACCCTATTGGGGGCGCGGGCTGAAGCTTTCTTT.

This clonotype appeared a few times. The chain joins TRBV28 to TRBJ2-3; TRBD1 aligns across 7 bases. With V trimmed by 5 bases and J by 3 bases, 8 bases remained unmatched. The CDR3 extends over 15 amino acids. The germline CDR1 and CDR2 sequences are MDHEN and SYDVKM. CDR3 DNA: TGTGCCAGCAGTCGTACAGGGGTGAGGACAGATACGCAGTATTTT. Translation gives CASSRTGVRTDTQYF.

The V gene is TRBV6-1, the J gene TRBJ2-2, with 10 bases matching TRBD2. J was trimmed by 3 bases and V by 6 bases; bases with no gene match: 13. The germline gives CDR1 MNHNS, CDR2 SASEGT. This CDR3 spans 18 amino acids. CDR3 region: CASSRRLGLAGDTGELFF. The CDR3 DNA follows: TGTGCCAGCAGCCGGCGTTTGGGTCTAGCGGGAGACACCGGGGAGCTGTTTTTT.

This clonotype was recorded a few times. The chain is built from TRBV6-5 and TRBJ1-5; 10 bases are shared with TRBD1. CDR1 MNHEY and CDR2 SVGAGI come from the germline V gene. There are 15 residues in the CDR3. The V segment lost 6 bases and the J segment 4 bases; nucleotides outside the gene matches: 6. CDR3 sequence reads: CASRAGQGFNQPQHF. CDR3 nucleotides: TGTGCCAGCAGGGCGGGACAGGGGTTTAATCAGCCCCAGCATTTT.

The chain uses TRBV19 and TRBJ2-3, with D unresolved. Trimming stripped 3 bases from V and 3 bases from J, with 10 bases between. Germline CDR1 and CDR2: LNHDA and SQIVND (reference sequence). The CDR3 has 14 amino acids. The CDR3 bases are TGTGCCAGTAGTATGGGCTTAGGAACAGATACGCAGTATTTT. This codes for CASSMGLGTDTQYF.

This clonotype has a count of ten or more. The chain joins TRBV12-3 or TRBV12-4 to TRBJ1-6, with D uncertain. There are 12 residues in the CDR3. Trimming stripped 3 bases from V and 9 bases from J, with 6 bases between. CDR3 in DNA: TGTGCCAGCAGTTTCCGTCGTTCACCCCTCCACTTT. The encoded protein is CASSFRRSPLHF.

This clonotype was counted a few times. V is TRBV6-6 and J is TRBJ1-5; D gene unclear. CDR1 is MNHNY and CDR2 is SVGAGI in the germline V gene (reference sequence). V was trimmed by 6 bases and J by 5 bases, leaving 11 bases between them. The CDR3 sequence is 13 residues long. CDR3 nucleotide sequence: TGTGCCAGCAGCCCTCTTACTTATCAGCCCCAGCATTTT. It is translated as CASSPLTYQPQHF.

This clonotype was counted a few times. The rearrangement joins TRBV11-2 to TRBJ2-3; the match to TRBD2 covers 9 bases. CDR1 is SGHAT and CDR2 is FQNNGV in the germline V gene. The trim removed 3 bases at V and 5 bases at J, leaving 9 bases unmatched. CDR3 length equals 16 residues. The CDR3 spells CASSFSPGLAQDTQYF. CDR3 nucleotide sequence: TGTGCCAGCAGCTTTAGTCCGGGACTAGCTCAAGATACGCAGTATTTT.

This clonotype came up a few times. CDR3 region: CASSFYDDHEQFF. The DNA of the CDR3 is TGTGCCAGCAGCTTTTATGACGATCATGAGCAGTTCTTC. The chain couples TRBV5-5 to TRBJ2-1; D remains ambiguous. Germline assignment: CDR1 SGHKS and CDR2 YYEKEE (reference sequence). CDR3 length: 13 amino acids. With 2 bases removed from V and 8 bases from J, the gap between germline ends came to 11 bases.

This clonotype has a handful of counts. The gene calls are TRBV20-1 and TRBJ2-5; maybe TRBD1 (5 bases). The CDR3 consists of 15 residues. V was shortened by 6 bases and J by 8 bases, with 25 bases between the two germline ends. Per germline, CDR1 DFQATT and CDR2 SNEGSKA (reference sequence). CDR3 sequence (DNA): TGCAGTGCGGTACCCGCAGGGATGTGGGGTGGTACCCAGTACTTC. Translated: CSAVPAGMWGGTQYF.

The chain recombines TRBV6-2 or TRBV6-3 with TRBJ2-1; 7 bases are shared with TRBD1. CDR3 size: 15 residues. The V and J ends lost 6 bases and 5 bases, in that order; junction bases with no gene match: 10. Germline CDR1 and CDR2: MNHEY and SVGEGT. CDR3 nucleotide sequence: TGTGCCAGCAGCTCTTTCGAGGGGGCGAACAATGAGCAGTTCTTC. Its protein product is CASSSFEGANNEQFF.

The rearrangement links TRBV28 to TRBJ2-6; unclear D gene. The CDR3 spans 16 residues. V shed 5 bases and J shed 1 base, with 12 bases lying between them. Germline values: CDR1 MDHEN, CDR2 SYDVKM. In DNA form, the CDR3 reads TGTGCCAGCAGTCCCTTAGGCAGGTCTGGGGCCAACGTCCTGACTTTC. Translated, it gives CASSPLGRSGANVLTF.

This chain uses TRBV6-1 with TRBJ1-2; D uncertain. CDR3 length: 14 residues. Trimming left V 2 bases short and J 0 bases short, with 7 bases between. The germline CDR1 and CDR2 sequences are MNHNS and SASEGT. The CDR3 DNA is TGTGCCAGCAGTGAATTCGGAGCTAACTATGGCTACACCTTC. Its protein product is CASSEFGANYGYTF.

CDR3 loop: CASSLQHGKFQETQYF. Here the CDR3 DNA reads TGTGCCAGCAGCTTGCAACACGGCAAGTTCCAAGAGACCCAGTACTTC. The chain joins TRBV5-6 to TRBJ2-5; D is unresolved. Trimming took 1 base from V and 1 from J, leaving 14 bases between them. CDR1 and CDR2 from the germline V gene are SGHDT and YYEEEE. There are 16 residues in the CDR3. The full variable domain, completed using reference TRBV5-6 and TRBJ2-5, is DAGVTQSPTHLIKTRGQQVTLRCSPKSGHDTVSWYQQALGQGPQFIFQYYEEEERQRGNFPDRFSGHQFPNYSSELNVNALLLGDSALYLCASSLQHGKFQETQYFGPGTRLLVL.

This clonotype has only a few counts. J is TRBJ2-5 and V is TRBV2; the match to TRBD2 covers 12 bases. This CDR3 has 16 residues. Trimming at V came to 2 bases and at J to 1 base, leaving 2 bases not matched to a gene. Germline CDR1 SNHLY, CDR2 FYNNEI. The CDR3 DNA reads TGTGCCAGCAGTGAATGGACTAGCGGGACCCAAGAGACCCAGTACTTC. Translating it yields CASSEWTSGTQETQYF.

CDR3 in DNA: TGTGCCAGCAGCTTAGAAGGCAGGGCAGATTCACCCCTCCACTTT. This encodes CASSLEGRADSPLHF. The rearrangement joins TRBV7-2 to TRBJ1-6; D perhaps matches TRBD1 (5 bases). V lost 1 base, J lost 8 bases, and 12 bases lay in between. CDR1 and CDR2 (germline): SGHTA, FQGNSA. The length of the CDR3 is 15 residues.

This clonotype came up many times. CDR3 nucleotide sequence: TGTGCCAGCAGCGTAGGGGCCAATAGTCCCTTCTCTGGGGCCAACGTCCTGACTTTC. It encodes CASSVGANSPFSGANVLTF. The chain uses TRBV9 and TRBJ2-6; D unclear. The V and J ends lost 0 bases and 0 bases respectively, with 16 bases between them. This CDR3 is 19 amino acids long. Germline lookup yields CDR1 SGDLS and CDR2 YYNGEE. The entire variable domain, with the rest obtained from reference TRBV9 and TRBJ2-6, is as follows: DSGVTQTPKHLITATGQRVTLRCSPRSGDLSVYWYQQSLDQGLQFLIQYYNGEERAKGNILERFSAQQFPDLHSELNLSSLELGDSALYFCASSVGANSPFSGANVLTFGAGSRLTVL.

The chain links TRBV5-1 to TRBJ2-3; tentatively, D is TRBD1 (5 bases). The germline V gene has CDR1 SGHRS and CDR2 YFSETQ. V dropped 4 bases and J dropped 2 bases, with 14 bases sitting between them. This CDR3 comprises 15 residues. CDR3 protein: CASSPYDRLTDTQYF. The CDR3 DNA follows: TGCGCCAGCAGCCCCTACGACAGACTCACAGATACGCAGTATTTT.

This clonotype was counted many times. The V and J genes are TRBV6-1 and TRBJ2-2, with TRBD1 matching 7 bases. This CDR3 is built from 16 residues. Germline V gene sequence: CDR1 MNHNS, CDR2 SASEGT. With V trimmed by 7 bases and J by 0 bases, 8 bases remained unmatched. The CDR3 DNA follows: TGTGCCAGCAAAAACCCCGGGACAGCGAACACCGGGGAGCTGTTTTTT. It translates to CASKNPGTANTGELFF.

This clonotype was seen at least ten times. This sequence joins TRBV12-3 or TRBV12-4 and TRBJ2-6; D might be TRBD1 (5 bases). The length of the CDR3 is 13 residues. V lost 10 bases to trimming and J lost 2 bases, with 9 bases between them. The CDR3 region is CAIRVTGANVLTF. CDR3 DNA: TGTGCCATCAGGGTAACTGGGGCCAACGTCCTGACTTTC.